Listed below are T cell receptor beta chains from one sample, sequenced in a study of shared clonotypes between healthy human individuals. Generated by immunoSEQ multiplex PCR, the TCRdb table keeps only in-frame clones and is missing some. The sample lists hundreds of thousands of clones, roughly 96% occurring once. What was sequenced was naive CD8+ T cells sorted from blood. Source of these receptors: a man under 40 in good health. CDR3s include the opening cysteine and the closing phenylalanine or tryptophan. A D gene is named only where the DNA matches it firmly. Not every row has a clone size; where given, it reads once, few, many or a size class.

clone_size: .
j_call: TRBJ1-1
d_call: TRBD1
v_call: TRBV29-1
cdr3_nt: TGCAGCGTAGGACAGGGGGAAATTGAAGCTTTCTTT
cdr3_aa: CSVGQGEIEAFF

clone_size: .
j_call: TRBJ2-7
d_call: TRBD1
v_call: TRBV14
cdr3_nt: TGTGCCAGCAGCCTTGGACAGGTTGTATGGCAGCAGTACTTC
cdr3_aa: CASSLGQVVWQQYF

clone_size: .
j_call: TRBJ2-7
d_call: .
v_call: TRBV14
cdr3_nt: TGTGCCAGCAGCCCCGGGACGGGATCCTACGAGCAGTACTTC
cdr3_aa: CASSPGTGSYEQYF

clone_size: .
j_call: TRBJ2-5
d_call: TRBD1
v_call: TRBV4-1
cdr3_nt: TGCGCCAGCAGCCTAAGGGACAGGGGATCGGAGACCCAGTACTTC
cdr3_aa: CASSLRDRGSETQYF

clone_size: .
j_call: TRBJ2-1
d_call: TRBD2
v_call: TRBV11-3
cdr3_nt: TGTGCCAGCAGCTTTGACGGGAGGATCGGCAATGAGCAGTTCTTC
cdr3_aa: CASSFDGRIGNEQFF

clone_size: .
j_call: TRBJ2-5
d_call: .
v_call: TRBV6-5
cdr3_nt: TGTGCCAGCAGTTCCCGGACTGAGAAGACCCAGTACTTC
cdr3_aa: CASSSRTEKTQYF

clone_size: .
j_call: TRBJ2-7
d_call: .
v_call: TRBV27
cdr3_nt: TGTGCCAGCAGTTTGAGAGGAGGGGCGGGCTACGAGCAGTACTTC
cdr3_aa: CASSLRGGAGYEQYF

clone_size: .
j_call: TRBJ2-3
d_call: TRBD2
v_call: TRBV2
cdr3_nt: TGTGCCAGCCCTAGCGGGAGGGCCGCAGATACGCAGTATTTT
cdr3_aa: CASPSGRAADTQYF

clone_size: .
j_call: TRBJ2-1
d_call: .
v_call: TRBV7-6
cdr3_nt: TGTGCCAGCAGCGGTCGACTAGGCTCCTACAATGAGCAGTTCTTC
cdr3_aa: CASSGRLGSYNEQFF

clone_size: .
j_call: TRBJ2-7
d_call: .
v_call: TRBV11-2
cdr3_nt: TGTGCCAGCAGCTCTGGTCACGGAGCCTACGAGCAGTACTTC
cdr3_aa: CASSSGHGAYEQYF

clone_size: .
j_call: TRBJ2-7
d_call: .
v_call: TRBV27
cdr3_nt: TGTGCCAGCAGTTTAGGCCAAACCCCTGGCCACGAGCAGTACTTC
cdr3_aa: CASSLGQTPGHEQYF

clone_size: .
j_call: TRBJ2-2
d_call: .
v_call: TRBV2
cdr3_nt: TGTGCCGTAGATTTGAGGACAGTCACCGGGGAGCTGTTTTTT
cdr3_aa: CAVDLRTVTGELFF

clone_size: once
j_call: TRBJ1-2
d_call: TRBD1
v_call: TRBV23-1
cdr3_nt: TGCGCCAGCAGTCAATCAAGGTGCCGGGACAGGTCTAACTATGGCTACACCTTC
cdr3_aa: CASSQSRCRDRSNYGYTF

clone_size: .
j_call: TRBJ2-7
d_call: .
v_call: TRBV18
cdr3_nt: TGTGCCAGCTCTACCCCAGGGGACGGAGCGGGGAAACTTTACGAGCAGTACTTC
cdr3_aa: CASSTPGDGAGKLYEQYF

clone_size: .
j_call: TRBJ2-2
d_call: TRBD1
v_call: TRBV29-1
cdr3_nt: TGCAGCGTTGAGGGTACCGGGACAGGGGGCACCGGGGAGCTGTTTTTT
cdr3_aa: CSVEGTGTGGTGELFF

clone_size: .
j_call: TRBJ2-3
d_call: .
v_call: TRBV4-1
cdr3_nt: TGCGCCAGCAGCCAAGCCCTAGTGGGCTCAGATACGCAGTATTTT
cdr3_aa: CASSQALVGSDTQYF

clone_size: .
j_call: TRBJ1-2
d_call: .
v_call: TRBV29-1
cdr3_nt: TGCAGCGTTGAAGATATACTTGGGGGGCGACTTGTCTATGGCTACACCTTC
cdr3_aa: CSVEDILGGRLVYGYTF

clone_size: .
j_call: TRBJ2-2
d_call: TRBD2
v_call: TRBV15
cdr3_nt: TGTGCCACCAGCAGAGGGCTAGCGGGAGAGGCCGGGGAGCTGTTTTTT
cdr3_aa: CATSRGLAGEAGELFF

clone_size: .
j_call: TRBJ2-7
d_call: TRBD1
v_call: TRBV10-3
cdr3_nt: TGTGCCATCAGTGAGTGGAACAGGGACAGCGAGCAGTACTTC
cdr3_aa: CAISEWNRDSEQYF

clone_size: .
j_call: TRBJ2-3
d_call: .
v_call: TRBV7-9
cdr3_nt: TGTGCCAGCAGCTTAGTGGGCAACACAGATACGCAGTATTTT
cdr3_aa: CASSLVGNTDTQYF

clone_size: .
j_call: TRBJ2-7
d_call: .
v_call: TRBV14
cdr3_nt: TGTGCCAGCAGCCACGTCGGCCGAGGTTCCTACGAGCAGTACTTC
cdr3_aa: CASSHVGRGSYEQYF

clone_size: .
j_call: TRBJ2-1
d_call: .
v_call: TRBV7-9
cdr3_nt: TGTGCCAGCAGCTTATCTGCTGAGCAGTTCTTC
cdr3_aa: CASSLSAEQFF